This T cell receptor (beta chain) comes out of a study of CD8 T cells in Susac syndrome. The authors reverse transcribed roughly 0.5 to 1 ug RNA with random hexamers. Amplification of TCR beta CDR3 was carried out by immunoSEQ multiplex PCR, which covered 54 Vbeta and 13 Jbeta segments. TCRdb re-called the immunoSEQ multiplex PCR reads through MiXCR, storing one row per CDR3 protein. The sample lists around 190,000 distinct CDR3 sequences, approximately 95% seen once, with 0.15% to 0.2% in the top ten. The source is a human donor with multiple sclerosis. The sample comprised CD8+ T cells from PBMCs.

CDR3 sequence reads: CASSPGQGTNTEAFF. The CDR3 DNA sequence: TGTGCCAGCAGCCCCGGACAGGGCACGAACACTGAAGCTTTCTTT. V gene TRBV7-6 combines with J gene TRBJ1-1; 8 bases align to TRBD1. The V gene's germline CDR1 is SGHVS and CDR2 FNYEAQ. This CDR3 is built from 15 residues. V lost 5 bases to trimming and J lost 1 base; unmatched junction nucleotides: 6. Filled out from reference TRBV7-6 and TRBJ1-1, the complete variable domain reads GAGVSQSPRYKVTKRGQDVALRCDPISGHVSLYWYRQALGQGPEFLTYFNYEAQQDKSGLPNDRFSAERPEGSISTLTIQRTEQRDSAMYRCASSPGQGTNTEAFFGQGTRLTVV.